The rows below give T cell receptor beta chains drawn from one sample of a study of cytomegalovirus exposure and HLA in healthy donors. Sequencing was performed with immunoSEQ multiplex PCR; in TCRdb, only in-frame clones are kept and a portion is missing. The repertoire holds 200,000 or so clones, with more than 75% as singletons. The specimen was PBMCs. The receptors come from a human donor in good health. The CDR3 runs from the conserved cysteine through the conserved F or W. D genes are given only for firm matches. A clone size is listed for some rows: how often the clone was seen (once, few, many), or a class if it is expanded.

j_call: TRBJ2-1
d_call: TRBD2
v_call: TRBV6-6
clone_size: NA
cdr3_nt: TGTGCCAGCAGTTACGGAGGGACTAGCGGGAGTTATGAGCAGTTCTTC
cdr3_aa: CASSYGGTSGSYEQFF

j_call: TRBJ2-5
d_call: NA
v_call: TRBV7-9
clone_size: NA
cdr3_nt: TGTGCCAGCAGCTTAGTTTCAGGCCAAGAGACCCAGTACTTC
cdr3_aa: CASSLVSGQETQYF

j_call: TRBJ2-1
d_call: NA
v_call: TRBV7-7
clone_size: NA
cdr3_nt: TGTGCTAGCAGCTTAGCAGGAGGCGATGAGCAGTTCTTC
cdr3_aa: CASSLAGGDEQFF

j_call: TRBJ2-7
d_call: TRBD2
v_call: TRBV9
clone_size: NA
cdr3_nt: TGTGCCAGCAGCGTTATGGCGGGAGCTGCGTACGAGCAGTACTTC
cdr3_aa: CASSVMAGAAYEQYF

j_call: TRBJ2-3
d_call: NA
v_call: TRBV7-2
clone_size: NA
cdr3_nt: TGTGCCAGCAACAGTCCTAGCACAGATACGCAGTATTTT
cdr3_aa: CASNSPSTDTQYF

j_call: TRBJ1-4
d_call: NA
v_call: TRBV4-3
clone_size: NA
cdr3_nt: TGCGCCAGCAGCCAAGGAAGACAGCCAGCAACTAATGAAAAACTGTTTTTT
cdr3_aa: CASSQGRQPATNEKLFF

j_call: TRBJ2-1
d_call: NA
v_call: TRBV15
clone_size: NA
cdr3_nt: TGTGCCACCAGCCGACTCTCGGCCGGGGACAATGAGCAGTTCTTC
cdr3_aa: CATSRLSAGDNEQFF

j_call: TRBJ2-1
d_call: TRBD2
v_call: TRBV19
clone_size: NA
cdr3_nt: TGTGCCAGTAGTATGAAGCGGGAGGTTTGGTGGGACAATGAGCAGTTCTTC
cdr3_aa: CASSMKREVWWDNEQFF

j_call: TRBJ2-7
d_call: TRBD1
v_call: TRBV5-1
clone_size: few
cdr3_nt: TGCGCCAGCAGCTTGGGAGGACAGGGTTCCGAGCAGTACTTC
cdr3_aa: CASSLGGQGSEQYF

j_call: TRBJ2-1
d_call: NA
v_call: TRBV27
clone_size: once
cdr3_nt: TGTGCCAGCAGTTTGCGGGTTCACAATGAGCAGTTCTTC
cdr3_aa: CASSLRVHNEQFF

j_call: TRBJ2-7
d_call: NA
v_call: TRBV9
clone_size: few
cdr3_nt: TGTGCCAGCAGCGTGGGGAGATCAGGCGAGCAGTACTTC
cdr3_aa: CASSVGRSGEQYF

j_call: TRBJ2-7
d_call: NA
v_call: TRBV20-1
clone_size: NA
cdr3_nt: TGTAGTGCTAGCAAGCTAGAAGAGCAGTACTTC
cdr3_aa: CSASKLEEQYF

j_call: TRBJ1-1
d_call: TRBD1
v_call: TRBV25-1
clone_size: NA
cdr3_nt: TGTGCCAGCAGTGCGCGACCCGGGACAGGGATGCCTGAAGCTTTCTTT
cdr3_aa: CASSARPGTGMPEAFF

j_call: TRBJ1-2
d_call: NA
v_call: TRBV19
clone_size: NA
cdr3_nt: TGTGCCAGTAGGGCCCCAGGAGGGCTCCTCTATGGCTACACCTTC
cdr3_aa: CASRAPGGLLYGYTF

j_call: TRBJ2-1
d_call: TRBD2
v_call: TRBV10-1
clone_size: NA
cdr3_nt: TGCGCCAGCAGTGAAGGACTAGCGGACTCCTACAATGAGCAGTTCTTC
cdr3_aa: CASSEGLADSYNEQFF

j_call: TRBJ1-1
d_call: NA
v_call: TRBV4-1
clone_size: few
cdr3_nt: TGCGCCAGCAGCCAAGGTTTTCCCCAGGGCGTGACTGAAGCTTTCTTT
cdr3_aa: CASSQGFPQGVTEAFF

j_call: TRBJ2-7
d_call: TRBD1
v_call: TRBV4-2
clone_size: few
cdr3_nt: TGTGCCAGCAGCCAAGTGGGACAGGGGGCGTCCTACGAGCAGTACTTC
cdr3_aa: CASSQVGQGASYEQYF

j_call: TRBJ2-7
d_call: NA
v_call: TRBV21-1
clone_size: NA
cdr3_nt: TGTGCCAGCAGCACTGACAGGGGGTATTCCTACGAGCAGTACTTC
cdr3_aa: CASSTDRGYSYEQYF

j_call: TRBJ2-5
d_call: TRBD2
v_call: TRBV5-4
clone_size: NA
cdr3_nt: TGTGCCAGCAGCTTGGTTTTCGGGGGGACCGAGAAGACCCAGTACTTC
cdr3_aa: CASSLVFGGTEKTQYF

j_call: TRBJ1-4
d_call: NA
v_call: TRBV2
clone_size: NA
cdr3_nt: TGTGCCAGCCGCAGAGGGATCCGGGAAAATGAAAAACTGTTTTTT
cdr3_aa: CASRRGIRENEKLFF

j_call: TRBJ2-5
d_call: NA
v_call: TRBV5-6
clone_size: NA
cdr3_nt: TGTGCCAGCAGCTTCGGTCAGCGAGAGACCCAGTACTTC
cdr3_aa: CASSFGQRETQYF

j_call: TRBJ2-1
d_call: NA
v_call: TRBV5-1
clone_size: few
cdr3_nt: TGCGCCAGCAGCTTGGAGGGGGTCGCTCGATCCAATGAGCAGTTCTTC
cdr3_aa: CASSLEGVARSNEQFF